Listed below are T cell receptor beta chains from one sample, sequenced in a study of neurological immune-mediated disorders. Via MiXCR, TCRdb re-called the 5' RACE reads, giving one row per CDR3 protein. In the table there are about 41,000 distinct CDR3 sequences, roughly an eighth of which are singletons. The sample was PBMCs. Receptors were obtained from a female donor in good health. CDR3s include the opening cysteine and the closing phenylalanine or tryptophan. A D gene is named only where the DNA matches it firmly. Only part of the rows carry a size: once, few, many, or a class if the clone is expanded.

J gene	clone size	V gene	D gene	CDR3 protein	CDR3 DNA
TRBJ1-1	many	TRBV20-1	.	CSALGENTEAFF	TGCAGTGCCTTGGGAGAAAACACTGAAGCTTTCTTT
TRBJ2-3	many	TRBV9	TRBD2	CASSVGLAGGDTQYF	TGTGCCAGCAGCGTAGGACTAGCGGGAGGTGATACGCAGTATTTT
TRBJ1-2	many	TRBV5-1	.	CASSLGGTYGYTF	TGCGCCAGCAGCTTGGGCGGAACCTATGGCTACACCTTC
TRBJ2-1	many	TRBV20-1	.	CSASLAKYNEQFF	TGCAGTGCTAGCCTAGCCAAGTACAATGAGCAGTTCTTC
TRBJ2-7	many	TRBV28	TRBD1	CASSFPGTVISYEQYF	TGTGCCAGCAGTTTCCCCGGGACAGTGATTTCCTACGAGCAGTACTTC
TRBJ2-1	many	TRBV13	.	CASSLGHSGDEQFF	TGTGCCAGCAGCTTGGGCCACTCCGGGGATGAGCAGTTCTTC
TRBJ1-1	many	TRBV20-1	.	CSARGGTEAFF	TGCAGTGCTAGAGGCGGAACTGAAGCTTTCTTT
TRBJ2-5	once	TRBV10-3	.	CVISGSPPAETQYF	TGTGTCATCAGTGGGTCCCCCCCCGCGGAGACCCAGTACTTC
TRBJ2-5	many	TRBV24-1	.	CATSDLKFGFQETQYF	TGTGCCACCAGTGATTTGAAGTTTGGGTTCCAAGAGACCCAGTACTTC
TRBJ1-1	many	TRBV5-1	.	CASSLETYGNTEAFF	TGCGCCAGCAGCTTGGAAACCTACGGGAACACTGAAGCTTTCTTT
TRBJ2-5	many	TRBV20-1	TRBD2	CSAKRASGGGLQETQYF	TGCAGTGCTAAAAGGGCTAGCGGTGGGGGTTTACAAGAGACCCAGTACTTC
TRBJ2-7	.	TRBV2	.	CASGGHVPSYEQYF	TGTGCCAGCGGCGGACATGTGCCCTCCTACGAGCAGTACTTC
TRBJ2-3	many	TRBV29-1	TRBD1	CSVVTGGQDTQYF	TGCAGCGTTGTAACAGGGGGCCAAGATACGCAGTATTTT
TRBJ1-1	many	TRBV24-1	TRBD1	CATSAWTGKGTEAFF	TGTGCCACCAGTGCCTGGACAGGGAAGGGCACTGAAGCTTTCTTT
TRBJ2-1	.	TRBV20-1	.	CSALTGGGINEQFF	TGCAGTGCTCTTACAGGAGGGGGGATCAATGAGCAGTTCTTC
TRBJ1-2	many	TRBV28	TRBD1	CATWDRDYGYTF	TGTGCCACCTGGGACAGGGACTATGGCTACACCTTC
TRBJ2-7	.	TRBV29-1	.	CGVRASSYEQYF	TGCGGCGTAAGGGCCAGCTCCTACGAGCAGTACTTC
TRBJ1-2	many	TRBV7-9	.	CASSPRTAINYGYTF	TGTGCCAGCAGCCCGAGGACAGCTATAAACTATGGCTACACCTTC
TRBJ2-5	many	TRBV24-1	TRBD1	CATSDTGGAGETQYF	TGTGCCACCAGTGACACAGGGGGCGCGGGGGAGACCCAGTACTTC
TRBJ2-5	many	TRBV5-6	TRBD2	CASSLGTSGGLGETQYF	TGTGCCAGCAGCTTAGGGACTAGCGGGGGCCTAGGGGAGACCCAGTACTTC
TRBJ1-1	many	TRBV25-1	.	CASSEYEGLGTEAFF	TGTGCCAGCAGTGAATATGAGGGTTTGGGGACTGAAGCTTTCTTT
TRBJ2-7	.	TRBV6-5	.	CASRAGSSYEQYF	TGTGCCAGCCGCGCGGGGAGCTCCTACGAGCAGTACTTC
TRBJ2-7	many	TRBV27	TRBD1	CASSRDSSYEQYF	TGTGCCAGCAGCCGGGACAGCTCCTACGAGCAGTACTTC
TRBJ2-2	many	TRBV27	.	CASSFRAPTGSLGGAGELFF	TGTGCCAGCAGTTTTAGAGCCCCGACAGGTTCTCTGGGAGGGGCCGGGGAGCTGTTTTTT
TRBJ2-1	many	TRBV12-3/TRBV12-4	TRBD1	CASSLIRDRPLFF	TGTGCCAGCAGTCTTATCCGGGACAGACCCCTGTTCTTC
TRBJ2-1	many	TRBV9	.	CASSVGQYNEQFF	TGTGCCAGCAGCGTAGGACAGTACAATGAGCAGTTCTTC
TRBJ2-1	.	TRBV19	TRBD1	CASTGQGFTYNEQFF	TGTGCCAGCACCGGACAGGGCTTCACCTACAATGAGCAGTTCTTC
TRBJ2-5	many	TRBV4-2	TRBD2	CASSQASGYQETQYF	TGTGCCAGCAGCCAAGCTAGCGGCTACCAAGAGACCCAGTACTTC
TRBJ2-3	many	TRBV20-1	.	CSARVTAAQYF	TGCAGTGCTAGAGTCACGGCAGCGCAGTATTTT
TRBJ1-5	.	TRBV4-1	.	CASSQSISNQPQHF	TGCGCCAGCAGCCAATCGATAAGCAATCAGCCCCAGCATTTT
TRBJ2-7	many	TRBV6-5	.	CASKGQPYEQYF	TGTGCCAGCAAAGGACAGCCCTACGAGCAGTACTTC
TRBJ1-6	many	TRBV5-1	.	CASRRIEGSSYNSPLHF	TGCGCCAGCCGTCGAATTGAGGGGAGCTCCTATAATTCACCCCTCCACTTT
TRBJ1-3	many	TRBV12-3/TRBV12-4	TRBD1	CASSWTGFSGNTIYF	TGTGCCAGCAGCTGGACAGGCTTCTCTGGAAACACCATATATTTT
TRBJ2-6	few	TRBV7-6	.	CASSLELTGTLSGANVLTF	TGTGCCAGCAGCTTAGAGTTAACAGGGACTCTTTCTGGGGCCAACGTCCTGACTTTC
TRBJ2-2	many	TRBV28	.	CASSFPAAEVNTGELFF	TGTGCCAGCAGTTTTCCCGCCGCGGAGGTGAACACCGGGGAGCTGTTTTTT
TRBJ2-3	few	TRBV20-1	.	CSARATIKTDTQYF	TGCAGTGCTAGGGCTACGATTAAGACAGATACGCAGTATTTT
TRBJ2-5	many	TRBV7-2	.	CASSGPGFRETQYF	TGTGCCAGCAGCGGGCCGGGGTTCCGGGAGACCCAGTACTTC
TRBJ1-4	.	TRBV5-1	.	CASSLTGLNEKLFF	TGCGCCAGCAGCTTGACAGGGCTTAATGAAAAACTGTTTTTT
TRBJ2-7	many	TRBV20-1	TRBD2	CSASTSGKSYEQYF	TGCAGTGCTAGTACTAGCGGAAAGTCCTACGAGCAGTACTTC
TRBJ1-2	many	TRBV5-1	TRBD1	CASSLRQGTNYGYTF	TGCGCCAGCAGCCTTAGACAGGGGACTAACTATGGCTACACCTTC
TRBJ1-2	.	TRBV5-1	.	CASIPQGTGAGGGYTF	TGCGCCAGCATTCCACAAGGAACGGGGGCCGGCGGCGGCTACACCTTC
TRBJ2-1	many	TRBV12-3/TRBV12-4	.	CASSPSPGVNEQFF	TGTGCCAGCAGTCCCAGTCCCGGGGTAAATGAGCAGTTCTTC
TRBJ1-1	many	TRBV5-1	.	CASSLSPWANTEAFF	TGCGCCAGCAGCTTAAGTCCCTGGGCAAACACTGAAGCTTTCTTT
TRBJ1-1	.	TRBV2	TRBD1	CSSSLGQGYTEAFF	TGTTCCAGCAGTTTGGGACAGGGGTACACTGAAGCTTTCTTT
TRBJ2-3	many	TRBV10-3	.	CAISEWGSSTDTQYF	TGTGCCATCAGTGAGTGGGGGTCAAGCACAGATACGCAGTATTTT
TRBJ2-5	many	TRBV5-6	TRBD2	CASSPTSGYQETQYF	TGTGCCAGCAGCCCGACTAGCGGGTACCAAGAGACCCAGTACTTC
TRBJ1-2	.	TRBV5-1	.	CASRSLQGAYGYTF	TGCGCCAGCAGATCCCTACAGGGCGCCTATGGCTACACCTTC
TRBJ2-5	many	TRBV5-4	.	CASSPAAQETQYF	TGTGCCAGCAGCCCAGCGGCCCAAGAGACCCAGTACTTC
TRBJ2-7	many	TRBV28	.	CASSNQNWETYEQYF	TGTGCCAGCAGCAACCAAAATTGGGAAACCTACGAGCAGTACTTC
TRBJ2-1	many	TRBV29-1	TRBD1	CSGRQGHEQFF	TGCAGCGGGCGACAGGGTCATGAGCAGTTCTTC
TRBJ1-1	.	TRBV15	.	CATSRDPRSTEAFF	TGTGCCACCAGCAGAGATCCCAGAAGCACTGAAGCTTTCTTT
TRBJ1-1	many	TRBV19	.	CASGYLIDTEAFF	TGTGCCAGTGGCTACCTCATCGACACTGAAGCTTTCTTT